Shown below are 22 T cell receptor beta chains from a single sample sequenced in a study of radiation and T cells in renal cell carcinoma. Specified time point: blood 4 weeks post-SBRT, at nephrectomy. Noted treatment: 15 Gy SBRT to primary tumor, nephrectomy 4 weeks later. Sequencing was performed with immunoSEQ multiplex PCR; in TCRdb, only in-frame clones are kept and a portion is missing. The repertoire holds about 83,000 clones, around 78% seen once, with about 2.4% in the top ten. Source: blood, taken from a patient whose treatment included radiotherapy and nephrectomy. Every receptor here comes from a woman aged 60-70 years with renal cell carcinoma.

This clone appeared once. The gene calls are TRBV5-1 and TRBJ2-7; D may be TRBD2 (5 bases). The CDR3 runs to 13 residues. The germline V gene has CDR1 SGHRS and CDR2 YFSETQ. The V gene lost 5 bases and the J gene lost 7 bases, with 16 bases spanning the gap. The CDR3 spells CASSVAATGEQYF. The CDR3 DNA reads TGCGCCAGCAGTGTTGCAGCGACGGGGGAGCAGTACTTC.

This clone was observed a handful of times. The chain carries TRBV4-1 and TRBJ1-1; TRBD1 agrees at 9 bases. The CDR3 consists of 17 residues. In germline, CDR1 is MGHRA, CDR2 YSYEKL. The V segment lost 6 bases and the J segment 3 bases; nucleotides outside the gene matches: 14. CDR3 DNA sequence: TGCGCCAGCAGTCAGCAAACAGGGGGCGCCTGGGACACTGAAGCTTTCTTT. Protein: CASSQQTGGAWDTEAFF.

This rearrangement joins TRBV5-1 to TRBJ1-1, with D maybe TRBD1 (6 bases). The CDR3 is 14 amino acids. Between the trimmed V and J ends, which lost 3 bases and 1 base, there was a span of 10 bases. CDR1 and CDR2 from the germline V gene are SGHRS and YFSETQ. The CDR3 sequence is CASSWLDRNTEAFF. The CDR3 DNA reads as TGCGCCAGCAGCTGGTTGGACAGGAACACTGAAGCTTTCTTT.

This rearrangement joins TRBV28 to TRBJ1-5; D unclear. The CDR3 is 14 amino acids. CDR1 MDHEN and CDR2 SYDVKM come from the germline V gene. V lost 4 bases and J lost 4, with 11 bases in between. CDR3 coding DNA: TGTGCCAGCAGTTGGACTTTTAGAAATCAGCCCCAGCATTTT. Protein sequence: CASSWTFRNQPQHF.

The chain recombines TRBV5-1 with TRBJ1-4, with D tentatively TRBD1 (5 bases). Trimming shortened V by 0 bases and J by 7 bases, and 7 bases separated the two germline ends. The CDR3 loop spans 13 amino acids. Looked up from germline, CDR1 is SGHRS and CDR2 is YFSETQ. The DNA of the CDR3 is TGCGCCAGCAGCTTGGTGGGGGGTGAAAAACTGTTTTTT. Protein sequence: CASSLVGGEKLFF.

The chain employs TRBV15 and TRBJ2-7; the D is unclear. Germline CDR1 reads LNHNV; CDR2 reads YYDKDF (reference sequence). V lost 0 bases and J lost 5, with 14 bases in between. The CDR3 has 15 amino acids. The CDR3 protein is CATSRDLYVPNEQYF. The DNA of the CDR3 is TGTGCCACCAGCAGAGATCTTTACGTGCCCAACGAGCAGTACTTC.

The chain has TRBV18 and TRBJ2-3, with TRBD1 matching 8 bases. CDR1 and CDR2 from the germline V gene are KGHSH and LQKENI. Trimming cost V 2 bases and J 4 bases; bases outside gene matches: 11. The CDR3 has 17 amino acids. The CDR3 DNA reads TGTGCCAGCTCACCAGTTGCAGGACAGGGTCCCGCAGATACGCAGTATTTT. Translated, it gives CASSPVAGQGPADTQYF.

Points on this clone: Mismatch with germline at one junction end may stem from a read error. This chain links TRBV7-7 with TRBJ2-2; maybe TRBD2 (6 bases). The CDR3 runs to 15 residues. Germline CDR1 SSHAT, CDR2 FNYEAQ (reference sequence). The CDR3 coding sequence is TGTGCTAGCAGCTTAATGGGGGGAAACACCGGGGAGCTGTTTTTT. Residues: CASSLMGGNTGELFF. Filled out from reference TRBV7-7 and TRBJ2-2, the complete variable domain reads GAGVSQSPRYKVTKRGQDVTLRCDPISSHATLYWYQQALGQGPEFLTYFNYEAQPDKSGLPSDRFSAERPEGSISTLTIQRTEQRDSAMYRCASSLMGGNTGELFFGEGSRLTVL.

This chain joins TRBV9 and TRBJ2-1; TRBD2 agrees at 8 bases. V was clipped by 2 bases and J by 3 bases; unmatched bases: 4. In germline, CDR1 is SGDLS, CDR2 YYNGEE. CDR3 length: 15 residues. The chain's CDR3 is CASSVKRESYNEQFF. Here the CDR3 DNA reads TGTGCCAGCAGCGTGAAGCGGGAGAGCTACAATGAGCAGTTCTTC.

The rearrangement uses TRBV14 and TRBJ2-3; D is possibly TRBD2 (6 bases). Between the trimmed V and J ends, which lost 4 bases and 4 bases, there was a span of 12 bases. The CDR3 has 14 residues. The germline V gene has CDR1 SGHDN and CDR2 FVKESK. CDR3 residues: CASSLLALADTQYF. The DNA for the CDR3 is TGTGCCAGCAGCCTACTAGCTTTGGCAGATACGCAGTATTTT.

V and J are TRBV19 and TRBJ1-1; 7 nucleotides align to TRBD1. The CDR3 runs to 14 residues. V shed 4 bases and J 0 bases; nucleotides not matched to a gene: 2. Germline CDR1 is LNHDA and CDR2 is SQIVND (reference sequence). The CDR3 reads CASSSRGMNTEAFF. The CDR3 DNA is TGTGCCAGTAGTAGCAGGGGGATGAACACTGAAGCTTTCTTT.

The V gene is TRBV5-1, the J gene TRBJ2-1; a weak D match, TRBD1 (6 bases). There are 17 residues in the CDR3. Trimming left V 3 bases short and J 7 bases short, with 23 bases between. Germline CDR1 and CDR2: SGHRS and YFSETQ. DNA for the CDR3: TGCGCCAGCAGCTGGGGAGCAGGGGATAACTGGAGAAATGAGCAGTTCTTC. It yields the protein CASSWGAGDNWRNEQFF.

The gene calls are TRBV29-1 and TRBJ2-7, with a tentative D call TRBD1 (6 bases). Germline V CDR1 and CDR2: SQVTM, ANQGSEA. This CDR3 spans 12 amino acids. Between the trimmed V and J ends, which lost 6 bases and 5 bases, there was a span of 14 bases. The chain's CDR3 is CSVLQGINEQYF. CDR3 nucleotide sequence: TGCAGCGTCCTCCAGGGGATTAACGAGCAGTACTTC.

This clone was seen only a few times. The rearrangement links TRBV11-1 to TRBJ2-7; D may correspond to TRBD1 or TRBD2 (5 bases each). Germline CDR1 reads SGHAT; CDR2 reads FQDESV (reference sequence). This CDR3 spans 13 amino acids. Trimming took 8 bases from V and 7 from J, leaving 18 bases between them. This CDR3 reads CASLSLAEGEQYF. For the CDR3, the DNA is TGTGCCAGCTTAAGCTTGGCTGAGGGGGAGCAGTACTTC.

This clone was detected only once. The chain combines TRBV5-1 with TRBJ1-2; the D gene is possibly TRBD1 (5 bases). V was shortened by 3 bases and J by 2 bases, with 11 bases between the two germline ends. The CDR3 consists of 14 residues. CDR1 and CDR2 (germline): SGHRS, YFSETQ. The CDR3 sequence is CASSSLQENYGYTF. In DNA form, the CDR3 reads TGCGCCAGCAGCTCCCTACAGGAAAACTATGGCTACACCTTC.

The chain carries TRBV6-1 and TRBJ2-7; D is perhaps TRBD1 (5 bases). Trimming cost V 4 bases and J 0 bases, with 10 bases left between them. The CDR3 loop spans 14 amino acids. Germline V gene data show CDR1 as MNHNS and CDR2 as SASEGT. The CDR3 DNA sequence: TGTGCCAGCAGTGGCGACAGAAGCTCCTACGAGCAGTACTTC. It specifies CASSGDRSSYEQYF.

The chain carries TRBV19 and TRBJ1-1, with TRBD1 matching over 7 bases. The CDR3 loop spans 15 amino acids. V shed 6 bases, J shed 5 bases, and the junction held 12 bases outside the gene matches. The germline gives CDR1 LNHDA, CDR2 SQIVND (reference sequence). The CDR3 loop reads CASSLRQGLVTEAFF. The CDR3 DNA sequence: TGTGCCAGTAGCCTCAGACAGGGCTTGGTTACTGAAGCTTTCTTT.

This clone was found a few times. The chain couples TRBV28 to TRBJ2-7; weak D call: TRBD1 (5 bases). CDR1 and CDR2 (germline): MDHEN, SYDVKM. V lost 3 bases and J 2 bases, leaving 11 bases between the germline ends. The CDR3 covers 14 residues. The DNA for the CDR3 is TGTGCCAGCAGTTTGGGGTCGGACACCTACGAGCAGTACTTC. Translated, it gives CASSLGSDTYEQYF.

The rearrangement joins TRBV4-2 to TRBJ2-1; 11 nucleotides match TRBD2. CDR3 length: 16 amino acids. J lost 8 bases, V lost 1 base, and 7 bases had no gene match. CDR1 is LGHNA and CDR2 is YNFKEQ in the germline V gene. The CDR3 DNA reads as TGTGCCAGCAGCCAAGTATCACTAGCGGGAGTGGATGAGCAGTTCTTC. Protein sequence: CASSQVSLAGVDEQFF.

The CDR3 loop is CASSLVFGVGNTEAFF. The CDR3 DNA follows: TGTGCCAGCAGCTTAGTTTTCGGGGTAGGGAACACTGAAGCTTTCTTT. The chain couples TRBV11-2 to TRBJ1-1; no clear D gene. The V end lost 1 base, the J end lost 1 base, and 13 bases lay between the germline ends. The CDR3 has 16 amino acids. Per the germline V gene, CDR1 is SGHAT and CDR2 is FQNNGV.

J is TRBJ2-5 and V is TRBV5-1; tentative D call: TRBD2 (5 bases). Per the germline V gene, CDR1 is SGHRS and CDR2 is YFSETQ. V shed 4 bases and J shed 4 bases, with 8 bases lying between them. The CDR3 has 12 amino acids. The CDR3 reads CASSQDLETQYF. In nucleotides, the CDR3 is TGCGCCAGCAGCCAGGACTTAGAGACCCAGTACTTC. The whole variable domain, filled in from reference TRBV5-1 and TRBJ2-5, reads KAGVTQTPRYLIKTRGQQVTLSCSPISGHRSVSWYQQTPGQGLQFLFEYFSETQRNKGNFPGRFSGRQFSNSRSEMNVSTLELGDSALYLCASSQDLETQYFGPGTRLLVL.

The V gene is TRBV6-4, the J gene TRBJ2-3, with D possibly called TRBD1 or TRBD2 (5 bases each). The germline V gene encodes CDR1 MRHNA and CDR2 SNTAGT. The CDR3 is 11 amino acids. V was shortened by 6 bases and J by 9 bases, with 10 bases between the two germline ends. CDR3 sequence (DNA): TGTGCCAGCAGCTCAGGGAGAACGCAGTATTTT. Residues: CASSSGRTQYF.